This section outlines one T cell receptor beta chain sequence together with its context. The antigen is not known. The data belong to a study of cytomegalovirus exposure and HLA in healthy donors. The V gene end was trimmed by 5 bases and the J gene end by 15 bases; junction bases not matched to a gene: 10. Germline CDR1 and CDR2: SNHLY and FYNNEI. This CDR3 region has 12 residues. The study ran its PCR with 60 Vbeta and 13 Jbeta primers. Sequencing used immunoSEQ multiplex PCR; TCRdb keeps in-frame clones, though not all of them. This table holds some 89,000 clones, roughly 79% found once. Findings of the study overall: The classifier reportedly diagnosed cytomegalovirus status with high sensitivity and specificity.

The sequence was obtained from a woman aged 25 to 39 in good health and CMV-seronegative. Sequenced: PBMCs. This chain joins TRBV2 and TRBJ2-1, with 7 bases lining up with TRBD2. The CDR3 protein is CASSPTGGFLFF. CDR3 nucleotides: TGTGCCAGCAGTCCCACCGGGGGGTTCCTGTTCTTC. Using reference TRBV2 and TRBJ2-1 for the parts outside the CDR3, the full variable domain is EPEVTQTPSHQVTQMGQEVILRCVPISNHLYFYWYRQILGQKVEFLVSFYNNEISEKSEIFDDQFSVERPDGSNFTLKIRSTKLEDSAMYFCASSPTGGFLFFGPGTRLTVL.